This T cell receptor (beta chain) comes out of a study of blood T cell repertoires in COVID-19. Study summary: T cells, B-cell-depleted T cells, or PBMCs provided the cDNA or gDNA that served as material.

Method: immunoSEQ multiplex PCR; TCRdb's copy keeps in-frame clones and lacks some. This sample has some 130,000 clones, with roughly 90% found just once. This CDR3 spans 12 amino acids. Trimming shortened V by 5 bases and J by 6 bases, and 10 bases separated the two germline ends. The origin of this receptor is a man aged 60-69 years with COVID-19, enrolled during active disease. The V call is TRBV12-3 or TRBV12-4, the J call TRBJ1-2; D unresolved. Sequencing was done on a sample of peripheral blood. The CDR3, as DNA: TGTGCCAGCAGTCCCGAGAGGGATGGCTACACCTTC. Its protein product is CASSPERDGYTF.